This passage covers 32 T cell receptor beta chains from one sample sequenced in a study of blood T cell repertoires in COVID-19. Sequenced by immunoSEQ multiplex PCR; TCRdb stores in-frame clones only, minus some. The data show 150,000 to 200,000 clones, around 89% seen once. The source material was PBMCs or T cells enriched from blood (not recorded which). These receptors all come from a woman in her late teens or twenties who had recovered from COVID-19.

The V and J genes are TRBV23-1 and TRBJ2-1, with 7 nucleotides matching TRBD2. TRBV23-1 is classed as an ORF, of uncertain function. The CDR3 has 15 amino acids. V gave up 2 bases and J gave up 4 bases; unmatched junction bases: 5. This CDR3 reads CASSQNSSGYNEQFF. Here the CDR3 DNA reads TGCGCCAGCAGTCAAAACTCTAGCGGATACAATGAGCAGTTCTTC.

V usage is TRBV28 and J usage is TRBJ1-6, with TRBD1 as a possible D gene (5 bases). The ends were cut back, 6 bases at V and 7 bases at J, with 16 bases in the middle. The CDR3 is 15 amino acids. Germline CDR1 and CDR2: MDHEN and SYDVKM. CDR3 sequence (DNA): TGTGCCAGCAGCCGCCTCGGCAGGGAAAATTCACCCCTCCACTTT. Its protein is CASSRLGRENSPLHF.

J is TRBJ2-3 and V is TRBV28; TRBD2 is a possible D gene (6 bases). The CDR3 contains 13 residues. V lost 5 bases and J 6 bases, leaving 12 bases between the germline ends. Germline values: CDR1 MDHEN, CDR2 SYDVKM. The CDR3 loop reads CASSTRGTDTQYF. Here the CDR3 DNA reads TGTGCCAGCAGTACCCGGGGGACGGATACGCAGTATTTT.

The CDR3 nucleotides are TGTGCCAGCGGTACATGGGGAGGCGCAACTAATGAAAAACTGTTTTTT. Translation gives CASGTWGGATNEKLFF. This rearrangement joins TRBV28 to TRBJ1-4, with no clear D. The CDR3 is 16 residues long. Trimming removed 8 bases at V and 0 bases at J, with 16 bases between. Germline CDR1 is MDHEN and CDR2 is SYDVKM.

This chain uses TRBV7-8 with TRBJ2-7; 11 nucleotides align to TRBD1. V shed 4 bases, J shed 7 bases, and the junction held 6 bases outside the gene matches. CDR3 length: 14 amino acids. CDR1 and CDR2 (germline): SGHVS, FQNEAQ. CDR3 residues: CASSWGQGGEEQYF. The CDR3 nucleotides are TGTGCCAGCAGCTGGGGACAGGGGGGGGAGGAGCAGTACTTC.

CDR3 nucleotides: TGTGCCAGCAGCCAAGTGGCGGGAGGGCCCTACGAGCAGTACTTC. Protein product: CASSQVAGGPYEQYF. The chain employs TRBV14 and TRBJ2-7; 9 bases are shared with TRBD2. The CDR3 totals 15 residues. Looked up from germline, CDR1 is SGHDN and CDR2 is FVKESK. J gave up 2 bases and V 1 base, and 3 bases lay outside the gene matches.

V gene TRBV19 combines with J gene TRBJ1-1; 9 bases match TRBD1. CDR3 length: 18 amino acids. CDR1 and CDR2 (germline): LNHDA, SQIVND (reference sequence). V lost 4 bases to trimming and J lost 10 bases; unmatched junction nucleotides: 22. The CDR3: CASSKQGQGWEFAIAAFF. The CDR3 DNA is TGTGCCAGTAGTAAACAGGGACAGGGCTGGGAGTTTGCCATCGCAGCTTTCTTT.

This chain links TRBV2 with TRBJ2-7; 8 bases match TRBD2. CDR1 SNHLY and CDR2 FYNNEI come from the germline V gene. There are 15 residues in the CDR3. V dropped 3 bases and J dropped 2; count of bases not matched to a gene: 6. DNA of the CDR3: TGTGCCAGCAGTGATTCGGATAGCGGGGCCTACGAGCAGTACTTC. It codes for CASSDSDSGAYEQYF. Based on the CDR3 plus reference TRBV2 and TRBJ2-7, the full variable domain is EPEVTQTPSHQVTQMGQEVILRCVPISNHLYFYWYRQILGQKVEFLVSFYNNEISEKSEIFDDQFSVERPDGSNFTLKIRSTKLEDSAMYFCASSDSDSGAYEQYFGPGTRLTVT.

This clone was seen once. The rearrangement uses TRBV6-5 and TRBJ2-7, with 9 bases that match TRBD1. Germline V gives CDR1 MNHEY, CDR2 SVGAGI. This CDR3 is built from 15 residues. The V segment lost 6 bases and the J segment 5 bases; nucleotides outside the gene matches: 11. The CDR3 region has the DNA TGTGCCAGCAGGGGAACAGGGGGCGCGATCCACGAGCAGTACTTC. Protein: CASRGTGGAIHEQYF.

CDR3 nucleotide sequence: TGTGCCAGCAGCTTAAGCGGAGATCCCCATGAGCAGTTCTTC. Protein product: CASSLSGDPHEQFF. V usage is TRBV7-3 and J usage is TRBJ2-1; D remains ambiguous. The V and J ends lost 1 base and 8 bases respectively, with 12 bases between them. CDR1 SGHTA and CDR2 FQGTGA come from the germline V gene. CDR3 length equals 14 residues.

The chain uses TRBV6-5 and TRBJ2-1; a possible D gene is TRBD2 (5 bases). The CDR3 is 13 amino acids. V lost 6 bases, J lost 11 bases, and 17 bases lay in between. Per the germline V gene, CDR1 is MNHEY and CDR2 is SVGAGI. CDR3 coding DNA: TGTGCCAGCAGCTTGGGGATCGAGGGAAAGCAGTTCTTC. Its protein product is CASSLGIEGKQFF.

The chain couples TRBV3-1 (or the pseudogene TRBV3-2) to TRBJ2-1; 8 bases agree with TRBD1. The germline V gene encodes CDR1 LGHDT and CDR2 YNNKEL (reference sequence). The CDR3 spans 14 residues. Trimming removed 5 bases from V and 8 bases from J; junction bases left unmatched: 8. CDR3 amino acids: CASSRRTGSYEQFF. In nucleotides, the CDR3 is TGTGCCAGCAGCAGGAGGACAGGGTCCTATGAGCAGTTCTTC.

This chain connects TRBV7-9 to TRBJ1-4; 8 nucleotides line up with TRBD1. Germline CDR1 SEHNR, CDR2 FQNEAQ (reference sequence). The CDR3 loop spans 13 amino acids. V shed 7 bases, J shed 7 bases, and the junction held 5 bases outside the gene matches. CDR3 residues: CASNTGTGEKLFF. The CDR3 nucleotides read TGTGCCAGCAATACCGGGACAGGTGAAAAACTGTTTTTT.

This sequence joins TRBV21-1 and TRBJ2-7; the D call in the table, TRBD2, was not verified against the DNA. TRBV21-1 is deemed a pseudogene. The CDR3 runs 15 residues. CDR3 in amino acids: CASNLLAGYSYEQYF. The CDR3 nucleotides are TGTGCCAGCAACTTACTAGCGGGTTACTCCTACGAGCAGTACTTC.

V and J are TRBV6-1 and TRBJ1-5; TRBD1 might be the D (5 bases). This CDR3 contains 15 residues. Looked up from germline, CDR1 is MNHNS and CDR2 is SASEGT. V lost 2 bases, J lost 2 bases, and 10 bases lay in between. CDR3 nucleotide sequence: TGTGCCAGCAGTGAATCTGGGGGGGGCAATCAGCCCCAGCATTTT. Protein: CASSESGGGNQPQHF.

The chain carries TRBV5-1 and TRBJ2-1; TRBD2 aligns across 8 bases. The CDR3 extends over 16 amino acids. Germline CDR1 reads SGHRS; CDR2 reads YFSETQ. V was clipped by 5 bases and J by 7 bases; unmatched bases: 14. The CDR3 sequence: CASSHVVAGSENEQFF. DNA of the CDR3: TGCGCCAGCAGTCACGTCGTAGCGGGATCGGAGAATGAGCAGTTCTTC.

The genes are TRBV6-4 and TRBJ2-3, with 12 bases aligning to TRBD2. Germline V CDR1 and CDR2: MRHNA, SNTAGT. The CDR3 extends over 19 amino acids. J lost 0 bases, V lost 3 bases, and 10 bases had no gene match. DNA of the CDR3: TGTGCCAGCAGTGAGTCTCCCGGACTAGCGGGGACAAGCACAGATACGCAGTATTTT. Translation gives CASSESPGLAGTSTDTQYF.

The chain combines TRBV28 with TRBJ2-7; 7 bases fit TRBD1. This CDR3 contains 13 residues. CDR1 and CDR2 from the germline V gene are MDHEN and SYDVKM. The J segment lost 5 bases and the V segment lost 3 bases, leaving 4 bases of the junction unmatched. The CDR3: CASSLLQGNEQYF. The CDR3, as DNA: TGTGCCAGCAGTTTGCTACAGGGGAACGAGCAGTACTTC.

This clone was counted a single time. V is TRBV19 and J is TRBJ1-2, with 8 bases lining up with TRBD1. With 4 bases clipped from V and 2 bases from J, the junction kept 6 bases outside the gene matches. The CDR3 runs to 15 residues. CDR1 and CDR2 from the germline V gene are LNHDA and SQIVND (reference sequence). The CDR3, as DNA: TGTGCCAGTAGTACCCAGGGGGCGCAAAACTATGGCTACACCTTC. Its translation: CASSTQGAQNYGYTF.

The rearrangement joins TRBV5-1 to TRBJ2-2; the match to TRBD2 covers 7 bases. Germline V CDR1 and CDR2: SGHRS, YFSETQ. V shed 2 bases, J shed 10 bases, and the junction held 2 bases outside the gene matches. The CDR3 extends over 12 amino acids. This CDR3 is CASSLAGLELFF. As DNA, the CDR3 is TGCGCCAGCAGCTTAGCGGGGCTGGAGCTGTTTTTT.

The chain carries TRBV7-6 and TRBJ2-1; 7 bases agree with TRBD2. The CDR3 is 15 amino acids. V was clipped by 5 bases and J by 7 bases; unmatched bases: 11. The V gene's germline CDR1 is SGHVS and CDR2 FNYEAQ. CDR3 in amino acids: CASSPLSGTFNEQFF. For the CDR3, the DNA is TGTGCCAGCAGCCCCCTCAGCGGGACGTTTAATGAGCAGTTCTTC.

The chain is built from TRBV10-3 and TRBJ2-7; TRBD2 matches at 11 bases. Trimming cost V 6 bases and J 1 base; bases outside gene matches: 11. Germline V CDR1 and CDR2: ENHRY, SYGVKD. CDR3 size: 17 residues. DNA of the CDR3: TGTGCCATCAGCTCACACCTAGCGGGAGGCGATTCCTACGAGCAGTACTTC. Protein sequence: CAISSHLAGGDSYEQYF.

This chain links TRBV28 with TRBJ1-1, with D hard to call. With 5 bases removed from V and 5 bases from J, the gap between germline ends came to 18 bases. Germline CDR1 and CDR2: MDHEN and SYDVKM. This CDR3 spans 15 amino acids. The CDR3 loop is CASSPTRPRGTEAFF. CDR3 in DNA: TGTGCCAGCAGTCCCACCCGACCACGGGGTACTGAAGCTTTCTTT.

This clone was observed a few times. The V call is TRBV19, the J call TRBJ2-7; a weak D match, TRBD2 (5 bases). V gave up 3 bases and J gave up 3 bases, with 9 bases separating them. CDR1 is LNHDA and CDR2 is SQIVND in the germline V gene (reference sequence). CDR3 size: 13 residues. This CDR3 is CASSIGLFYEQYF. The CDR3 DNA is TGTGCCAGTAGTATCGGACTGTTCTACGAGCAGTACTTC.

The V and J genes are TRBV20-1 and TRBJ1-1, with TRBD1 matching 7 bases. This CDR3 comprises 17 residues. Germline values: CDR1 DFQATT, CDR2 SNEGSKA (reference sequence). V dropped 3 bases and J dropped 5; count of bases not matched to a gene: 18. The CDR3 here is CSASSLDRGLRTTEAFF. The CDR3 DNA follows: TGCAGTGCTAGTTCCCTCGATAGGGGGCTTCGAACGACTGAAGCTTTCTTT.

The chain couples TRBV3-1 (or the pseudogene TRBV3-2) to TRBJ1-2; 8 bases align to TRBD1. Germline assignment: CDR1 LGHDT and CDR2 YNNKEL (reference sequence). V lost 5 bases and J lost 8; bases outside the gene matches: 10. The CDR3 sequence is 14 residues long. CDR3 loop: CASSFTTGGRGYTF. The DNA for the CDR3 is TGTGCCAGCAGCTTCACTACAGGGGGGAGAGGCTACACCTTC.

The chain combines TRBV2 with TRBJ1-3, with 7 bases fitting TRBD1. The CDR3 contains 12 residues. V lost 11 bases and J lost 4; bases outside the gene matches: 5. Germline V gives CDR1 SNHLY, CDR2 FYNNEI. CDR3 in amino acids: CACGTDGNTIYF. The CDR3 coding sequence is TGTGCCTGCGGGACAGACGGAAACACCATATATTTT.

The chain is built from TRBV6-1 and TRBJ2-1; D not certain. With 2 bases removed from V and 7 bases from J, the gap between germline ends came to 6 bases. The CDR3 consists of 12 residues. The germline gives CDR1 MNHNS, CDR2 SASEGT. The CDR3 region is CASSEYKNEQFF. The CDR3 region has the DNA TGTGCCAGCAGTGAATACAAGAATGAGCAGTTCTTC.

For the CDR3, the DNA is TGTGCCAGCAGATCTGCCAACGAGCGGCATCGTGGCTACACCTTC. This translates into CASRSANERHRGYTF. The rearrangement links TRBV28 to TRBJ1-2; no firm D call. V was pared by 6 bases and J by 7 bases, with 21 bases between. CDR1 is MDHEN, CDR2 SYDVKM, per germline. The CDR3 extends over 15 amino acids.

The chain uses TRBV10-3 and TRBJ1-4; unclear D gene. Deletions cut 6 bases from V and 8 bases from J, with 16 bases between. The CDR3 has 14 residues. In germline, CDR1 is ENHRY, CDR2 SYGVKD. CDR3 sequence: CAISQEVIGEKLFF. In nucleotides, the CDR3 is TGTGCCATCAGCCAGGAGGTGATCGGGGAAAAACTGTTTTTT.

The genes are TRBV5-1 and TRBJ1-3; D uncertain. Germline CDR1 is SGHRS and CDR2 is YFSETQ. The V gene lost 2 bases and the J gene lost 0 bases, with 9 bases spanning the gap. The CDR3 has 15 residues. CDR3 loop: CASSFGYDSGNTIYF. Written as DNA, the CDR3 is TGCGCCAGCAGCTTCGGTTACGACTCTGGAAACACCATATATTTT.

The rearrangement joins TRBV19 to TRBJ2-5, with a possible D match to TRBD2 (6 bases). Trimming removed 4 bases at V and 2 bases at J, with 8 bases between. The CDR3 consists of 13 residues. The germline V gene encodes CDR1 LNHDA and CDR2 SQIVND (reference sequence). CDR3 nucleotides: TGTGCCAGTAGTACGGGACTTCAAGAGACCCAGTACTTC. The encoded protein is CASSTGLQETQYF.